Only a few counts were recorded for the clone carrying this TCR beta chain. The data stem from a study of blood T cell repertoires in COVID-19. The germline gives CDR1 MNHEY, CDR2 SVGEGT. V dropped 6 bases and J dropped 2 bases, with 8 bases sitting between them. This CDR3 has 13 residues. Authors' data handling: Estimation of nucleated cell counts relied on the amplification of reference gene primers. Measured with immunoSEQ multiplex PCR; TCRdb has only the in-frame clones, and not every one. V and J calls and clone size are copied from that table; D and trimming were computed from the DNA. The table has approximately 100,000 clones, approximately 83% seen once.

The V and J genes are TRBV6-2 or TRBV6-3 and TRBJ1-5; no clear D. The receptor was derived from a man aged 60 to 69 with acute or convalescent COVID-19. Source material: peripheral blood. CDR3 in DNA: TGTGCCAGCAGCCAGCGGGGCAATCAGCCCCAGCATTTT. It codes for CASSQRGNQPQHF.